This passage covers 32 T cell receptor beta chains from one sample sequenced in a study of blood T cell repertoires in COVID-19. This table comes from immunoSEQ multiplex PCR, and its TCRdb copy is limited to in-frame clones, with some not included. The sample includes 300,000 to 450,000 clones, more than 70% seen only once; the top ten take more than 0.95%. Sequenced: PBMCs or T cells enriched from blood (not recorded which). The source of these receptors is a woman under 30 who had recovered from COVID-19.

About this clone itself: The junction differs from germline at one of its ends, possibly a read error. This sequence joins TRBV28 and TRBJ1-2, with D hard to call. Germline-derived CDR1 and CDR2 are MDHEN and SYDVKM. The CDR3 has 13 residues. The CDR3 region is CAGSSTQQNGYTF. The CDR3 DNA reads as TGTGCCGGCAGCAGCACACAGCAAAACGGCTACACCTTC.

The chain recombines TRBV6-6 with TRBJ2-7; TRBD2 matches at 11 bases. Germline V lookup: CDR1 MNHNY, CDR2 SVGAGI (reference sequence). This CDR3 is 16 amino acids long. V was clipped by 6 bases and J by 1 base; unmatched bases: 8. The CDR3 region is CASRPPTSGGSYEQYF. The CDR3 DNA is TGTGCCAGCAGGCCCCCCACTAGCGGGGGTTCCTACGAGCAGTACTTC.

The gene calls are TRBV10-1 and TRBJ2-2; TRBD1 is a possible D gene (6 bases). Germline V CDR1 and CDR2: WNHNN, SYGVQD (reference sequence). The CDR3 covers 12 residues. V lost 7 bases and J 5 bases, leaving 8 bases between the germline ends. CDR3 DNA sequence: TGCGCCAGCACTAGGGGGACCGGGGAGCTGTTTTTT. This sequence encodes CASTRGTGELFF.

The chain's CDR3 is CASTSQVEGWYEQYF. CDR3 in DNA: TGTGCCAGCACCTCTCAGGTGGAGGGGTGGTACGAGCAGTACTTC. The V and J genes are TRBV7-2 and TRBJ2-7; possible D gene TRBD2, 6 bases. The CDR3 contains 15 residues. Germline loops: CDR1 SGHTA, CDR2 FQGNSA. With 7 bases removed from V and 4 bases from J, the gap between germline ends came to 20 bases.

The chain is built from TRBV16 and TRBJ1-2, with D perhaps matching TRBD1 (5 bases). The V gene's germline CDR1 is KGHSY and CDR2 FQNENV. The V end lost 7 bases, the J end lost 6 bases, and 15 bases lay between the germline ends. The CDR3 runs to 13 residues. For the CDR3, the DNA is TGTGCCAGCACTCCGGGACTGAAGGATGGCTACACCTTC. Its translation is CASTPGLKDGYTF.

The rearrangement links TRBV12-3 or TRBV12-4 to TRBJ1-1, with unresolved D. This CDR3 contains 13 residues. V lost 5 bases and J lost 0, with 7 bases in between. CDR3 protein: CASSTEVNTEAFF. The DNA for the CDR3 is TGTGCCAGCAGTACCGAGGTGAACACTGAAGCTTTCTTT.

This clone was detected once. The chain joins TRBV6-2 or TRBV6-3 to TRBJ2-7; the D gene is possibly TRBD1 (6 bases). Trimming removed 3 bases at V and 5 bases at J, with 14 bases between. Germline CDR1 MNHEY, CDR2 SVGEGT. This CDR3 comprises 14 residues. The CDR3 DNA is TGTGCCAGCAGTTATTACAGGGAGATACACGAGCAGTACTTC. Encoded protein: CASSYYREIHEQYF.

The chain links TRBV11-2 to TRBJ2-3; the D gene is possibly TRBD2 (6 bases). Trimming removed 5 bases at V and 0 bases at J, with 12 bases between. Germline lookup yields CDR1 SGHAT and CDR2 FQNNGV. This CDR3 is 15 amino acids long. The DNA of the CDR3 is TGTGCCAGCAGCACCCGGGAGATTAGCACAGATACGCAGTATTTT. It yields the protein CASSTREISTDTQYF.

The rearrangement links TRBV7-9 to TRBJ2-7, with 7 nucleotides matching TRBD1. There are 13 residues in the CDR3. V trimming: 4 bases; J trimming: 3 bases; junction bases outside the gene matches: 3. CDR1 and CDR2 (germline): SEHNR, FQNEAQ (reference sequence). The CDR3 sequence is CASSWGQNYEQYF. DNA of the CDR3: TGTGCCAGCAGCTGGGGACAGAACTACGAGCAGTACTTC.

V and J are TRBV5-6 and TRBJ1-2; 7 bases fit TRBD1. CDR3 length equals 13 residues. Per the germline V gene, CDR1 is SGHDT and CDR2 is YYEEEE. V was pared by 2 bases and J by 4 bases, with 2 bases of the junction left unmatched. Written as DNA, the CDR3 is TGTGCCAGCAGCTTAGGGGGCTTCTATGGCTACACCTTC. This translates into CASSLGGFYGYTF.

This chain uses TRBV7-9 with TRBJ2-3, with 11 bases fitting TRBD2. The germline gives CDR1 SEHNR, CDR2 FQNEAQ (reference sequence). With V trimmed by 5 bases and J by 4 bases, 8 bases remained unmatched. The CDR3 covers 16 residues. CDR3 region: CASSATSGVPPDTQYF. The CDR3 DNA reads as TGTGCCAGCAGCGCGACTAGCGGGGTCCCGCCAGATACGCAGTATTTT.

The chain has TRBV7-9 and TRBJ1-1, with 9 bases aligning to TRBD1. V shed 5 bases, J shed 5 bases, and the junction held 21 bases outside the gene matches. The germline CDR1 and CDR2 sequences are SEHNR and FQNEAQ (reference sequence). The CDR3 contains 19 residues. The DNA of the CDR3 is TGTGCCAGCAGCGCCAGGCATCCGACAGGGGGAGAACCGGGGACTGAAGCTTTCTTT. It specifies CASSARHPTGGEPGTEAFF.

V gene TRBV2 combines with J gene TRBJ2-4; possible D gene TRBD2, 7 bases. CDR3 length: 13 amino acids. Germline values: CDR1 SNHLY, CDR2 FYNNEI. The germline V and J ends were trimmed by 11 bases and 4 bases, with 15 bases remaining between them. The CDR3 region is CAEGGDKKNIQYF. CDR3 bases: TGTGCCGAAGGGGGGGACAAAAAAAACATTCAGTACTTC.

The chain employs TRBV2 and TRBJ2-7; possible D gene TRBD2, 5 bases. The CDR3 length is 15 residues. Per germline, CDR1 SNHLY and CDR2 FYNNEI. Deletions cut 7 bases from V and 0 bases from J, with 16 bases between. The CDR3 sequence is CASTRGSANSYEQYF. Here the CDR3 DNA reads TGTGCCAGCACCCGAGGGTCAGCAAACTCCTACGAGCAGTACTTC. Together with reference TRBV2 and TRBJ2-7, the CDR3 gives the full variable domain: EPEVTQTPSHQVTQMGQEVILRCVPISNHLYFYWYRQILGQKVEFLVSFYNNEISEKSEIFDDQFSVERPDGSNFTLKIRSTKLEDSAMYFCASTRGSANSYEQYFGPGTRLTVT.

The chain recombines TRBV29-1 with TRBJ1-4; D remains unclear. V was shortened by 5 bases and J by 6 bases, with 10 bases between the two germline ends. This CDR3 is 12 amino acids long. From germline, CDR1 is SQVTM and CDR2 ANQGSEA. CDR3 in DNA: TGCAGCGTTAGGAGCGGGGATGAAAAACTGTTTTTT. Residues: CSVRSGDEKLFF.

The genes are TRBV5-6 and TRBJ1-4, with TRBD1 identical over 8 bases. CDR3 length: 15 residues. V dropped 0 bases and J dropped 8; count of bases not matched to a gene: 6. CDR1 is SGHDT and CDR2 is YYEEEE in the germline V gene. CDR3 loop: CASSLGQGAWEKLFF. In DNA, the CDR3 is TGTGCCAGCAGCTTGGGGCAGGGGGCTTGGGAAAAACTGTTTTTT.

The J gene is TRBJ1-2, the V gene TRBV7-6, with 9 bases that match TRBD1. Germline CDR1 and CDR2: SGHVS and FNYEAQ. J gave up 8 bases and V 3 bases, and 10 bases lay outside the gene matches. This CDR3 is built from 15 residues. CDR3 sequence reads: CASSLIRDRVHGYTF. The CDR3 DNA is TGTGCCAGCAGCTTGATCCGGGACAGGGTCCACGGCTACACCTTC.

The rearrangement joins TRBV19 to TRBJ1-1; perhaps TRBD1 as D (5 bases). The length of the CDR3 is 14 residues. From germline, CDR1 is LNHDA and CDR2 SQIVND (reference sequence). The germline V and J ends were trimmed by 4 bases and 3 bases, with 12 bases remaining between them. In DNA, the CDR3 is TGTGCCAGTAGTAGTCCAGGGTGGGACACTGAAGCTTTCTTT. Protein product: CASSSPGWDTEAFF.

This CDR3 is CSVASGANVLTF. DNA of the CDR3: TGCAGCGTCGCGTCCGGGGCCAACGTCCTGACTTTC. The genes are TRBV29-1 and TRBJ2-6; D is unresolved. This CDR3 is 12 amino acids long. Per the germline V gene, CDR1 is SQVTM and CDR2 is ANQGSEA. V lost 6 bases, J lost 4 bases, and 7 bases lay in between.

In regard to this clone: No DNA is shown, since the ends of the CDR3 on it are uncertain; the CDR3 is the one TCRdb lists. The V and J genes are TRBV2 and TRBJ1-1; TRBD1 reflects the table's D call only, with no check against the DNA. CDR1 and CDR2 (germline): SNHLY, FYNNEI. Counting both end residues, the CDR3 totals 13 amino acids. The CDR3 protein is CASILDRNPEAFF.

The chain recombines TRBV7-3 with TRBJ2-1; 11 bases are shared with TRBD2. The germline CDR1 and CDR2 sequences are SGHTA and FQGTGA. V dropped 5 bases and J dropped 5; count of bases not matched to a gene: 5. The CDR3 is 15 amino acids. The chain's CDR3 is CASSVSGGVHNEQFF. The CDR3 DNA is TGTGCCAGCAGCGTTAGCGGGGGGGTGCACAATGAGCAGTTCTTC.

The chain uses TRBV13 and TRBJ2-3; maybe TRBD1 (5 bases). CDR3 length equals 14 residues. The germline CDR1 and CDR2 sequences are PRHDT and FYEKMQ (reference sequence). V lost 5 bases and J lost 1, with 10 bases in between. The CDR3 DNA is TGTGCCAGCAGCGATAGCAGGGGCACAGATACGCAGTATTTT. It is translated as CASSDSRGTDTQYF. Full variable domain (missing parts from reference TRBV13 and TRBJ2-3): AAGVIQSPRHLIKEKRETATLKCYPIPRHDTVYWYQQGPGQDPQFLISFYEKMQSDKGSIPDRFSAQQFSDYHSELNMSSLELGDSALYFCASSDSRGTDTQYFGPGTRLTVL.

The chain joins TRBV5-1 to TRBJ2-5; 8 positions match TRBD1. The CDR3 is 14 residues long. The V segment lost 6 bases and the J segment 7 bases; nucleotides outside the gene matches: 11. Germline loops: CDR1 SGHRS, CDR2 YFSETQ. CDR3 protein: CASTPDRVYGTQYF. DNA of the CDR3: TGCGCCAGCACCCCGGACAGGGTATATGGGACCCAGTACTTC.

V and J are TRBV25-1 and TRBJ1-4; possibly TRBD1 for D (6 bases). V was clipped by 4 bases and J by 5 bases, with 11 bases between them. Germline V gene sequence: CDR1 MGHDK, CDR2 SYGVNS. This CDR3 spans 14 amino acids. The CDR3 DNA reads as TGTGCCAGCAGTGGGACAGTAAAAAATGAAAAACTGTTTTTT. This codes for CASSGTVKNEKLFF.

The chain employs TRBV11-1 and TRBJ1-1, with TRBD1 matching 7 bases. The germline V gene encodes CDR1 SGHAT and CDR2 FQDESV (reference sequence). The ends lost 4 bases at V and 1 base at J; junction bases unmatched: 6. The CDR3 runs to 15 residues. The DNA of the CDR3 is TGTGCCAGCAGCTCGACCCGACAGGGGAACACTGAAGCTTTCTTT. Translation gives CASSSTRQGNTEAFF.

This clone was counted a few times. This chain uses TRBV7-6 with TRBJ1-1; TRBD1 is a possible D gene (6 bases). Germline V CDR1 and CDR2: SGHVS, FNYEAQ. The CDR3 is 14 residues long. V shed 5 bases and J shed 2 bases, with 12 bases lying between them. CDR3 amino acids: CASSPRGPNTEAFF. CDR3 DNA: TGTGCCAGCAGCCCCAGGGGACCAAACACTGAAGCTTTCTTT.

In this sample, this clone turned up a few times. The rearrangement uses TRBV2 and TRBJ2-5; TRBD2 is a possible D gene (7 bases). The V gene's germline CDR1 is SNHLY and CDR2 FYNNEI. The CDR3 is made up of 14 amino acids. Trimming took off 8 bases at V and 3 bases at J, with 16 bases between the two ends. CDR3 sequence: CASSLGGAKETQYF. As DNA, the CDR3 is TGTGCCAGCTCATTAGGGGGGGCGAAAGAGACCCAGTACTTC.

The gene calls are TRBV6-2 or TRBV6-3 and TRBJ2-5; possibly TRBD1 for D (5 bases). This CDR3 contains 14 residues. CDR1 is MNHEY, CDR2 SVGEGT, per germline. Trimming left V 2 bases short and J 5 bases short, with 12 bases between. The CDR3 loop reads CASSYGRTSETQYF. CDR3 bases: TGTGCCAGCAGTTACGGAAGGACATCCGAGACCCAGTACTTC.

The chain couples TRBV19 to TRBJ2-2, with TRBD2 as a possible D gene (6 bases). Trimming stripped 3 bases from V and 4 bases from J, with 9 bases between. This CDR3 comprises 14 residues. Germline-derived CDR1 and CDR2 are LNHDA and SQIVND (reference sequence). In DNA form, the CDR3 reads TGTGCCAGTAGTATGGGACTCCGCACCGGGGAGCTGTTTTTT. This sequence encodes CASSMGLRTGELFF.

The V and J genes are TRBV19 and TRBJ1-5; 7 bases fit TRBD1. CDR1 and CDR2 (germline): LNHDA, SQIVND (reference sequence). The length of the CDR3 is 13 residues. V gave up 5 bases and J gave up 7 bases; unmatched junction bases: 5. CDR3 DNA: TGTGCCAGTAGTGGAGGGGGCAGACAGCCCCAGCATTTT. Its translation: CASSGGGRQPQHF.

The chain combines TRBV13 with TRBJ2-7; possible D gene TRBD1, 6 bases. Deletions cut 6 bases from V and 5 bases from J, with 14 bases between. Germline V gene lookup returns CDR1 PRHDT and CDR2 FYEKMQ (reference sequence). CDR3 length: 13 amino acids. The CDR3 DNA reads as TGTGCCAGCAGTCCTGGAGGACAGAACGAGCAGTACTTC. This codes for CASSPGGQNEQYF.

This chain links TRBV11-3 with TRBJ2-3, with 7 bases identical to TRBD1. Unmatched junction bases numbered 0, after V lost 0 bases and J lost 6 bases. Germline CDR1 reads SGHNT; CDR2 reads YENEEA. The CDR3 covers 13 residues. The CDR3 here is CASSLEQGDTQYF. As DNA, the CDR3 is TGTGCCAGCAGCTTAGAACAGGGGGATACGCAGTATTTT.